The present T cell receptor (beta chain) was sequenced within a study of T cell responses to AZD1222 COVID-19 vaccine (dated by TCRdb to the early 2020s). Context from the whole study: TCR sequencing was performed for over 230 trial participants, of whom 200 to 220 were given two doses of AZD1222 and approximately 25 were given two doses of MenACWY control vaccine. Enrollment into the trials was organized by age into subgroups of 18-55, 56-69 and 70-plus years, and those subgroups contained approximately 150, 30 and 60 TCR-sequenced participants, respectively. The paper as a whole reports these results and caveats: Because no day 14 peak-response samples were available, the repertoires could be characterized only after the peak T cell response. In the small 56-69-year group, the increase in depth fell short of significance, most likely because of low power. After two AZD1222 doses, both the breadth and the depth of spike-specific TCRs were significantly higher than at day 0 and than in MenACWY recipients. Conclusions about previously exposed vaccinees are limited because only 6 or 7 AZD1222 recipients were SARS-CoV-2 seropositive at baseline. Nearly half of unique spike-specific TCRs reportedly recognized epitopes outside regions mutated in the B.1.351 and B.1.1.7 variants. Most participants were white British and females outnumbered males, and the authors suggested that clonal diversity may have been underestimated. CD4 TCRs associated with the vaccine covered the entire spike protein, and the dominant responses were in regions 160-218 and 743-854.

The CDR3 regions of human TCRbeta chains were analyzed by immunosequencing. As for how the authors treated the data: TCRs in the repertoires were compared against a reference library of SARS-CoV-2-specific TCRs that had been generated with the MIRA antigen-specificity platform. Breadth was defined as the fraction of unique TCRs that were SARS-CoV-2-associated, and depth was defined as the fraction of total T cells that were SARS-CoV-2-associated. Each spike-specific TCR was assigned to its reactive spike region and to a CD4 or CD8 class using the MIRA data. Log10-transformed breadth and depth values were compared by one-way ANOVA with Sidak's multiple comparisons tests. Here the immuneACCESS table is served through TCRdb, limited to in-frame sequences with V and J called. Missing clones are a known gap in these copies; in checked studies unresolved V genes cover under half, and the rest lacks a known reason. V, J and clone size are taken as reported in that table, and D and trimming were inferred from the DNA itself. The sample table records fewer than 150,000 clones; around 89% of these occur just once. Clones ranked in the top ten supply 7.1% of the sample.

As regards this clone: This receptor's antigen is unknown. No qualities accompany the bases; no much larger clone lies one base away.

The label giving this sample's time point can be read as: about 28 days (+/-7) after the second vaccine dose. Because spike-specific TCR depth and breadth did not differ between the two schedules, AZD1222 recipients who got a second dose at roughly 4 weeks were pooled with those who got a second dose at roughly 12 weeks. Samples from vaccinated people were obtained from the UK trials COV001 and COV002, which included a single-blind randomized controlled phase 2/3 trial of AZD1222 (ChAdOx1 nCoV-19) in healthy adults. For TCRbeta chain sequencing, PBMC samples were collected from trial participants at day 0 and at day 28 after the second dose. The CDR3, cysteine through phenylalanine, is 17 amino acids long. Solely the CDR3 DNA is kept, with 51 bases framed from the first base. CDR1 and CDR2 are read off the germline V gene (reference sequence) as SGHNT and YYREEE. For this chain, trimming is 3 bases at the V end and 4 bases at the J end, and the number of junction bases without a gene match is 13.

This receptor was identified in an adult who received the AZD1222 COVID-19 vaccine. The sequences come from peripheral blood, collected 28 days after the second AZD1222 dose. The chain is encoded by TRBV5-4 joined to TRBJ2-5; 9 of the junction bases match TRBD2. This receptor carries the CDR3 CASSWGGSGRRGETQYF. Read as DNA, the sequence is TGTGCCAGCAGCTGGGGGGGTAGCGGGAGAAGAGGAGAGACCCAGTACTTC.